This T cell receptor (beta chain) was documented in a study of naive and memory T cell subsets. General study findings and limits: TCR transcript changes with activation or differentiation may affect this RNA method.

An oligonucleotide containing a UMI was ligated to the 3' end of TCR cDNA. Amplification of ligated cDNA took four PCR rounds with SP2 and nested alpha and beta constant primers. Reverse transcription of blood and skin TCR RNA was primed at alpha and beta constant regions. In TCRdb, the 5' RACE reads were re-called with MiXCR into one record per CDR3 protein. The top ten hold roughly 2.6% of the sample, which has tens of thousands of distinct CDR3 sequences, approximately 16% seen once. Turning to this clonotype: Its target is not known.

Trimming took 6 bases from V and 3 from J; bases not matched to a gene: 7. The CDR3 contains 15 residues. The rearrangement uses TRBV12-3 or TRBV12-4 and TRBJ2-1; TRBD1 matches 8 bases. This receptor was taken from a female donor in good health. The CDR3 DNA reads as TGTGCCAGCAGCCCTAGGACAGGGTACTACAATGAGCAGTTCTTC. Protein sequence: CASSPRTGYYNEQFF.